The following is a T cell receptor beta chain sequence with its context. This entry is derived from a study of T cell repertoires in cytomegalovirus infection. MiXCR was run by TCRdb on the reads, yielding one entry per CDR3 protein. The data show 350,000 to 550,000 distinct CDR3 sequences, approximately 31% seen once. This CDR3 region has 14 residues. V was pared by 2 bases and J by 4 bases, with 11 bases between. Per the germline V gene, CDR1 is SGHTA and CDR2 is FQGNSA. The chain links TRBV7-2 to TRBJ1-1, with D possibly TRBD1 on 6 matching bases. The receptor's source is a human donor in good health (CMV status not recorded). Some clones in this sample may be carry-over from other donors' samples. The sequencing input was PBMCs. The CDR3 bases are TGTGCCAGCAGCTTATTGGGAGGGGGCACTGAAGCTTTCTTT. It yields the protein CASSLLGGGTEAFF. Full variable domain (rest looked up from reference TRBV7-2 and TRBJ1-1): GAGVSQSPSNKVTEKGKDVELRCDPISGHTALYWYRQSLGQGLEFLIYFQGNSAPDKSGLPSDRFSAERTGGSVSTLTIQRTQQEDSAVYLCASSLLGGGTEAFFGQGTRLTVV.